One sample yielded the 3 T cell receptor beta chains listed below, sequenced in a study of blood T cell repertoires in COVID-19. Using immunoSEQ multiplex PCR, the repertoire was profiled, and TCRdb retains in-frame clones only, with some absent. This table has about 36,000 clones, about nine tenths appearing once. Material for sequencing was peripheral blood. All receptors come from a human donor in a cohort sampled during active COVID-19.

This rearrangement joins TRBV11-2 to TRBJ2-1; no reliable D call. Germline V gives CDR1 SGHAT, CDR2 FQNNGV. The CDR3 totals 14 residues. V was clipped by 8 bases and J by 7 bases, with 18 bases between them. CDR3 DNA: TGTGCCAGCTCGCGAACGAATCACCAAAATGAGCAGTTCTTC. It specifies CASSRTNHQNEQFF.

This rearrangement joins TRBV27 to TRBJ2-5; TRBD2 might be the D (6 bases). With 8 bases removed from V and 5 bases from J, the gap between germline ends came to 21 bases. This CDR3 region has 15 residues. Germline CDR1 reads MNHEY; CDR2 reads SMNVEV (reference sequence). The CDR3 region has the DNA TGTGCCAGCCGGAGGGTTACTAGCAGGTTGGAGACCCAGTACTTC. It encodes CASRRVTSRLETQYF.

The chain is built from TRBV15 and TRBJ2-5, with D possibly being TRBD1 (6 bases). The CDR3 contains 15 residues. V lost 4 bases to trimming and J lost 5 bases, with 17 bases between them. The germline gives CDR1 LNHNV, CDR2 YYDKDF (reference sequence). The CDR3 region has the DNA TGTGCCACCAGCATCGGGACAAAAGATGAGGAGACCCAGTACTTC. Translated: CATSIGTKDEETQYF.